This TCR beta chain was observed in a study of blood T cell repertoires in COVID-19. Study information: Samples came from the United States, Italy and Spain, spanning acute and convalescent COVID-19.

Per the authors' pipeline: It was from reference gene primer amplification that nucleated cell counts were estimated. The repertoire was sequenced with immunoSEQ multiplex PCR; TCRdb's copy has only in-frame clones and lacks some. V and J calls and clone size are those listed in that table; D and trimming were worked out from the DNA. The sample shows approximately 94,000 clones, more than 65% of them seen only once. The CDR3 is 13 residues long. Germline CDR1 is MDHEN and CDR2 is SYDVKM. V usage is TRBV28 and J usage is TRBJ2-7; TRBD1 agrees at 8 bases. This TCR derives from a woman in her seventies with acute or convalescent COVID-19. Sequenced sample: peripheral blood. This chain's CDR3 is CASSADRVPHPVV. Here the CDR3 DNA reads TGTGCCAGCAGCGCGGACAGGGTCCCTCATCCGGTCGTC.